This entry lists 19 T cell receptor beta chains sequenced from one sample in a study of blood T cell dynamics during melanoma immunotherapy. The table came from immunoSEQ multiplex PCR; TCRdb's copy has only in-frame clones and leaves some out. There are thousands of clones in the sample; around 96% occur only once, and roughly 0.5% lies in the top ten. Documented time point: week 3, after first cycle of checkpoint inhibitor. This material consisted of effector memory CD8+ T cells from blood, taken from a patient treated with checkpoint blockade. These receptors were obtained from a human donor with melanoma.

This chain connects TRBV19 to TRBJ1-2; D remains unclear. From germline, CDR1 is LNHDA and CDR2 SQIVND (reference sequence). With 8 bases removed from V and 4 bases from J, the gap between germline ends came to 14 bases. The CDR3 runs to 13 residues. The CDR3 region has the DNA TGTGCCAGTTGGGATGGGTTTTTCTATGGCTACACCTTC. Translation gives CASWDGFFYGYTF.

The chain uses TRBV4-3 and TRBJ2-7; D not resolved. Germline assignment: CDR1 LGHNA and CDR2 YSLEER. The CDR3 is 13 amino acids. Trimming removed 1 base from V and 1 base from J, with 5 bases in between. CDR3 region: CASSQAQSYEQYF. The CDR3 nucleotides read TGCGCCAGCAGCCAAGCCCAGTCCTACGAGCAGTACTTC.

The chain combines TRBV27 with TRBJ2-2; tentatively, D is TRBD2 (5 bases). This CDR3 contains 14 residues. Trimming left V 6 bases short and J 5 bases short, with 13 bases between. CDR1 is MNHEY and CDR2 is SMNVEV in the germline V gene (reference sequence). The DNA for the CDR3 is TGTGCCAGCAGGCTAGCCCCCCATACCGGGGAGCTGTTTTTT. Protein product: CASRLAPHTGELFF.

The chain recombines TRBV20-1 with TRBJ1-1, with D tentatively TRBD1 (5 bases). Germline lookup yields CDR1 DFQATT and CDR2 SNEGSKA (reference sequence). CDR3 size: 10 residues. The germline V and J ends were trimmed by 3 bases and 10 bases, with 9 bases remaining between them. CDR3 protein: CSASSGAAFF. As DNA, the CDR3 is TGCAGTGCTAGTTCCGGGGCAGCTTTCTTT.

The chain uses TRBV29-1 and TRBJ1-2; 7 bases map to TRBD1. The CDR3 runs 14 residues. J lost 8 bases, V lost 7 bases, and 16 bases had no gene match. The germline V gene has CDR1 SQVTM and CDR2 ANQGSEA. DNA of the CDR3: TGCAGCGCTGAGGGACAGACGACGTCGCGGGGCTACACCTTC. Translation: CSAEGQTTSRGYTF.

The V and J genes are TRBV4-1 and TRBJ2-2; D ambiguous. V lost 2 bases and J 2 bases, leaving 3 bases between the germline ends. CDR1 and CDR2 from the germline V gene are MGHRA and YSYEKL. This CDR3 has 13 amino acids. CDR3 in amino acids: CASSQLNTGELFF. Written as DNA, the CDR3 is TGCGCCAGCAGCCAATTAAACACCGGGGAGCTGTTTTTT.

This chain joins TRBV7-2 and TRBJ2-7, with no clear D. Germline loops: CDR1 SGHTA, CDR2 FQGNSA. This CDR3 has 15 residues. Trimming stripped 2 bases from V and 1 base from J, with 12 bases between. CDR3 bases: TGTGCCAGCAGCTTACCGGGTAGCCCTTCCTACGAGCAGTACTTC. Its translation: CASSLPGSPSYEQYF.

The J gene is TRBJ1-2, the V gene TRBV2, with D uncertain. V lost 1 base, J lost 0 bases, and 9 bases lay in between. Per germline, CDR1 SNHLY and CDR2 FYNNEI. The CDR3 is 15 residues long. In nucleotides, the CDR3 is TGTGCCAGCAGTGAAGAATTTACAGCTAACTATGGCTACACCTTC. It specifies CASSEEFTANYGYTF.

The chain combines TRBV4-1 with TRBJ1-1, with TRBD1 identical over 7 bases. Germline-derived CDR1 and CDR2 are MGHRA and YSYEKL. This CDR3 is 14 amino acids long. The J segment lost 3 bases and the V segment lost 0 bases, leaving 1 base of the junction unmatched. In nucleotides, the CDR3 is TGCGCCAGCAGCCAAGAGACAGGGTACACTGAAGCTTTCTTT. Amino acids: CASSQETGYTEAFF.

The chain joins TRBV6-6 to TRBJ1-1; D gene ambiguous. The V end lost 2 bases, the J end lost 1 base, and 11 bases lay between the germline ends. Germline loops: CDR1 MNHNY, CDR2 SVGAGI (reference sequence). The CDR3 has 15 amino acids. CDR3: CASSYKLSGNTEAFF. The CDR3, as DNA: TGTGCCAGCAGTTACAAGCTGAGTGGGAACACTGAAGCTTTCTTT.

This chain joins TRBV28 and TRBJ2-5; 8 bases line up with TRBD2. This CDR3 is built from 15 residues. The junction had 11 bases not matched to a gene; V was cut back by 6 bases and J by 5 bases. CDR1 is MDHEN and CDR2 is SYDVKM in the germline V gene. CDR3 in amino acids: CASSPGERELETQYF. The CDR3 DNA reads TGTGCCAGCAGCCCGGGGGAGCGGGAGTTGGAGACCCAGTACTTC.

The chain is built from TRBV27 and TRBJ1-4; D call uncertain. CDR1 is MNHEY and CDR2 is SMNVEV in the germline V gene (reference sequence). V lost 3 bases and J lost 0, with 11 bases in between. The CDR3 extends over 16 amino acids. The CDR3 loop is CASSFFFGATNEKLFF. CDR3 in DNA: TGTGCCAGCAGTTTTTTTTTCGGGGCAACTAATGAAAAACTGTTTTTT. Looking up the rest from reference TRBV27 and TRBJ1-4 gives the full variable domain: EAQVTQNPRYLITVTGKKLTVTCSQNMNHEYMSWYRQDPGLGLRQIYYSMNVEVTDKGDVPEGYKVSRKEKRNFPLILESPSPNQTSLYFCASSFFFGATNEKLFFGSGTQLSVL.

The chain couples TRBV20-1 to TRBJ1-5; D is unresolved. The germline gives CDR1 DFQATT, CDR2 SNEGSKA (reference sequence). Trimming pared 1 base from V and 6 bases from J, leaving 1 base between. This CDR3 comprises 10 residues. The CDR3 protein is CSARGQPQHF. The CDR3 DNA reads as TGCAGTGCTAGAGGTCAGCCCCAGCATTTT.

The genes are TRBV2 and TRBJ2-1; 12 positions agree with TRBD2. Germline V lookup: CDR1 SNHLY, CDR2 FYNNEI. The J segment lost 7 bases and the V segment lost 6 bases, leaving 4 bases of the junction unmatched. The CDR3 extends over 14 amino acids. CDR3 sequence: CASSATSGGNEQFF. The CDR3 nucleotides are TGTGCCAGCAGCGCGACTAGCGGGGGAAATGAGCAGTTCTTC.

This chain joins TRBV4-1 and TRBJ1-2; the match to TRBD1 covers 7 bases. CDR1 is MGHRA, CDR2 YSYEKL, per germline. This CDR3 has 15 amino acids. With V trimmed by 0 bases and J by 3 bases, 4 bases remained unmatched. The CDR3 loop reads CASSQEGRGDYGYTF. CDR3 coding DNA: TGCGCCAGCAGCCAAGAGGGCAGGGGGGACTATGGCTACACCTTC.

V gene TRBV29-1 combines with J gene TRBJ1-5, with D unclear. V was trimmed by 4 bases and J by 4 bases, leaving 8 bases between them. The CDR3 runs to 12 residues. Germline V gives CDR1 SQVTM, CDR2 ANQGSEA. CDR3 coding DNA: TGCAGCGTTGGGAGGGAAAATCAGCCCCAGCATTTT. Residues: CSVGRENQPQHF.

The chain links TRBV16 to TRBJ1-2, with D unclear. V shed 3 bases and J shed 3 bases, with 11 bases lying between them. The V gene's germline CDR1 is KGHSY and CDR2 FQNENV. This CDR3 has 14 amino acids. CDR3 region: CASSQVDVDYGYTF. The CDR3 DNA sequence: TGTGCCAGCAGCCAGGTGGATGTCGACTATGGCTACACCTTC. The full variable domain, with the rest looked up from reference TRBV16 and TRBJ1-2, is GEEVAQTPKHLVRGEGQKAKLYCAPIKGHSYVFWYQQVLKNEFKFLISFQNENVFDETGMPKERFSAKCLPNSPCSLEIQATKLEDSAVYFCASSQVDVDYGYTFGSGTRLTVV.

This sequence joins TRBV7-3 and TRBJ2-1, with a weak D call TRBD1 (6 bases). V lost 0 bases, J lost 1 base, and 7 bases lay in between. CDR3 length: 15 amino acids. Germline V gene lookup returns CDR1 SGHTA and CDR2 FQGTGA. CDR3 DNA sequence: TGTGCCAGCAGCTTAACAGGGACATCCTACAATGAGCAGTTCTTC. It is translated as CASSLTGTSYNEQFF.

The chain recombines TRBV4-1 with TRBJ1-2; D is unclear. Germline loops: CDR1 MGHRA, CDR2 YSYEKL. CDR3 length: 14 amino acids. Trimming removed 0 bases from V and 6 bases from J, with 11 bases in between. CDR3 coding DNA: TGCGCCAGCAGCCAAGACGTCTCGGTAGATGGCTACACCTTC. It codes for CASSQDVSVDGYTF.